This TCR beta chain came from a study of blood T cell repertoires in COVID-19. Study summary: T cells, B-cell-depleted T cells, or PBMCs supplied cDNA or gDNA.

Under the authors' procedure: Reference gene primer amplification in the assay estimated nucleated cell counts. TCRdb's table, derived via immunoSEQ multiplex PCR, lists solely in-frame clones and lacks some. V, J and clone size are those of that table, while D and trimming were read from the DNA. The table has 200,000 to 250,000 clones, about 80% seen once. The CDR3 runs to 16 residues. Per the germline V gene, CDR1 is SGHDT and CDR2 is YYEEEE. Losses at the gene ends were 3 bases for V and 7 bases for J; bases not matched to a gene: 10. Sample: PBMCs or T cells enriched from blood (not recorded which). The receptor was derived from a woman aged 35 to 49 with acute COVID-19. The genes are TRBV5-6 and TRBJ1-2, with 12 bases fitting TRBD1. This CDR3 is CASSSGTGGNPFGYTF. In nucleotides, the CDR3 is TGTGCCAGCAGCTCCGGGACAGGGGGCAATCCTTTTGGCTACACCTTC.